The clone carrying this TCR beta chain occurred many times. Using its own MiXCR run on the RT-PCR reads, TCRdb lists one record per CDR3 protein. The table has about 700,000 distinct CDR3 sequences, around 14% seen once; the top ten hold 3.6%. Deletions cut 6 bases from V and 9 bases from J, with 15 bases between. The CDR3 sequence is 13 residues long. The sequenced sample consisted of memory CD4+ T cells from blood. The J gene is TRBJ2-1, the V gene TRBV12-3 or TRBV12-4; the D gene is possibly TRBD1 (6 bases). This clonotype originated in a female donor in good health, serving as a healthy control. CDR3 in amino acids: CASSPRLGGEQFF. DNA of the CDR3: TGTGCCAGCAGCCCCCGTTTAGGGGGTGAGCAGTTCTTC.